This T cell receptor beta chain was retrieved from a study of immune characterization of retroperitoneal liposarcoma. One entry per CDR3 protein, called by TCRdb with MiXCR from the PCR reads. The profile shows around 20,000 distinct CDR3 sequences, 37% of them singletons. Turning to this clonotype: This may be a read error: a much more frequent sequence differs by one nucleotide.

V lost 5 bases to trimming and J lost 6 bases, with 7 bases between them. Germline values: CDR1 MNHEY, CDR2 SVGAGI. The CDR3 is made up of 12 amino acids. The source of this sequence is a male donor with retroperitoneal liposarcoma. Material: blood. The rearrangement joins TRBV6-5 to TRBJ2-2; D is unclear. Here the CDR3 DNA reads TGTGCCAGCAGTCAAGGGCCCGGGGAGCTGTTTTTT. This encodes CASSQGPGELFF.